Below are 13 T cell receptor beta chains sequenced from a single sample in a study of T cells in Graves' hyperthyroidism and ophthalmopathy (dated by TCRdb to the late 2010s). Preparation of the library involved multiplex PCR. Sequencing took place on an Illumina HiSeq 2000. Amplification of TCR beta CDR3 regions was carried out from RNA transcripts. A first-round RT-PCR of the TCR CDR3 used the HTBI primer set with the Qiagen OneStep RT-PCR kit. Clones were called with MiXCR by TCRdb after fastp trimmed the public reads at Q25, and only in-frame beta chains were retained. Rows are combined by CDR3 protein, so each entry shows the most common genes and DNA. In this sample the table shows fewer than 45,000 distinct CDR3 sequences, about 50% of which occur a single time. The top ten hold roughly 6.2% of the sample. The sample was blood. These receptors all come from a woman aged 45-60 years with Graves' hyperthyroidism that later progressed to Graves' ophthalmopathy.

On this clonotype itself: A junction boundary mismatches the germline segment, possibly from a read error. The chain employs TRBV20-1 and TRBJ2-2; 7 bases match TRBD2. The CDR3 has 13 amino acids. CDR1 and CDR2 (germline): DFQATT, SNEGSKA (reference sequence). CDR3 region: CSARAGGVGELLF. The CDR3 nucleotides are TGCAGTGCTAGAGCTGGGGGGGTCGGGGAGCTGTTATTT.

This chain uses TRBV29-1 with TRBJ1-1, with unresolved D. The germline gives CDR1 SQVTM, CDR2 ANQGSEA. V shed 4 bases and J shed 7 bases, with 13 bases lying between them. The CDR3 has 12 residues. The CDR3 loop is CSVANWIGEAFF. DNA for the CDR3: TGCAGCGTTGCTAACTGGATTGGTGAAGCTTTCTTT.

In this sample, this clonotype turned up many times. The V call is TRBV6-4, the J call TRBJ2-3; TRBD1 might be the D (6 bases). The CDR3 has 13 amino acids. The V end was cut by 5 bases, the J end by 3 bases, with 9 bases between. Germline V gene lookup returns CDR1 MRHNA and CDR2 SNTAGT. The CDR3 bases are TGTGCCAGCAGTCAAACAGGGACAGATACGCAGTATTTT. This sequence encodes CASSQTGTDTQYF.

This chain links TRBV2 with TRBJ2-3, with 7 bases aligning to TRBD2. CDR3 length: 14 amino acids. CDR1 and CDR2 from the germline V gene are SNHLY and FYNNEI. Trimming cost V 3 bases and J 6 bases; bases outside gene matches: 6. This CDR3 reads CASSDSGREDTQYF. The DNA for the CDR3 is TGTGCCAGCAGTGATTCGGGGAGGGAGGATACGCAGTATTTT.

This sequence joins TRBV6-5 and TRBJ2-1, with TRBD2 matching over 11 bases. The CDR3 totals 14 residues. Germline V CDR1 and CDR2: MNHEY, SVGAGI. Germline trimming cut 6 bases from V and 2 bases from J; bases unmatched to any gene: 0. CDR3 DNA sequence: TGTGCCAGCAGACTAGCGGGAGCCTACAATGAGCAGTTCTTC. Translated, it gives CASRLAGAYNEQFF.

This clonotype is classed as medium-sized. The rearrangement joins TRBV7-8 to TRBJ2-1; unclear D gene. The germline CDR1 and CDR2 sequences are SGHVS and FQNEAQ. V was trimmed by 3 bases and J by 8 bases, leaving 5 bases between them. The CDR3 sequence is 11 residues long. CDR3 residues: CASSFYDEQFF. In DNA, the CDR3 is TGTGCCAGCAGCTTTTACGATGAGCAGTTCTTC. Full variable domain (remainder filled in from reference TRBV7-8 and TRBJ2-1): GAGVSQSPRYKVAKRGQDVALRCDPISGHVSLFWYQQALGQGPEFLTYFQNEAQLDKSGLPSDRFFAERPEGSVSTLKIQRTQQEDSAVYLCASSFYDEQFFGPGTRLTVL.

The sample holds many counts of this clonotype. This chain connects TRBV10-2 to TRBJ2-5; D not resolved. The V gene lost 6 bases and the J gene lost 5 bases, with 10 bases spanning the gap. In germline, CDR1 is WSHSY, CDR2 SAAADI. The CDR3 totals 12 residues. CDR3 sequence (DNA): TGCGCCAGCAGCGAAGGTGGGGAGACCCAGTACTTC. Protein sequence: CASSEGGETQYF.

This clonotype was counted between two and nine times. The rearrangement links TRBV18 to TRBJ2-5; the match to TRBD2 covers 13 bases. The CDR3 length is 17 residues. Per the germline V gene, CDR1 is KGHSH and CDR2 is LQKENI. The V segment lost 0 bases and the J segment 2 bases; nucleotides outside the gene matches: 3. CDR3 sequence (DNA): TGTGCCAGCTCACCACCTAGGACTAGCGGGGGACAAGAGACCCAGTACTTC. As protein: CASSPPRTSGGQETQYF.

The chain uses TRBV28 and TRBJ2-3; TRBD2 matches 7 bases. Germline CDR1 MDHEN, CDR2 SYDVKM. The V gene end was trimmed by 5 bases and the J gene end by 0 bases; junction bases not matched to a gene: 17. The CDR3 sequence is 19 residues long. CDR3: CASSQSGGGRGSSTDTQYF. The CDR3, as DNA: TGTGCCAGCAGTCAATCGGGCGGCGGGAGAGGCTCTAGCACAGATACGCAGTATTTT. The full variable domain, its missing parts supplied by reference TRBV28 and TRBJ2-3, is DVKVTQSSRYLVKRTGEKVFLECVQDMDHENMFWYRQDPGLGLRLIYFSYDVKMKEKGDIPEGYSVSREKKERFSLILESASTNQTSMYLCASSQSGGGRGSSTDTQYFGPGTRLTVL.

In the case of this clonotype: One end of the junction does not line up with germline, which may come from a read error. The CDR3 loop reads CSAPSLGLAGQGAYNEQIF. Written as DNA, the CDR3 is TGCAGTGCCCCTAGCTTAGGACTAGCGGGACAGGGGGCCTACAATGAGCAGATCTTC. The chain recombines TRBV20-1 with TRBJ2-1; D is possibly TRBD1 or TRBD2 (12 bases each). The CDR3 runs 19 residues. Per germline, CDR1 DFQATT and CDR2 SNEGSKA (reference sequence).

In the case of this clonotype: This clone may be a read error of a much larger clone one base away. This chain uses TRBV27 with TRBJ1-1; TRBD1 aligns across 11 bases. Germline V CDR1 and CDR2: MNHEY, SMNVEV (reference sequence). The CDR3 length is 15 residues. The DNA of the CDR3 is TGTGCCAGCAGTCCAGGGACAGGGGGGAAGACTGAAGCTCTCTTT. Residues: CASSPGTGGKTEALF.

This clonotype was detected only once. The J gene is TRBJ2-5, the V gene TRBV20-1; TRBD1 matches at 8 bases. Unmatched junction bases numbered 14, after V lost 6 bases and J lost 5 bases. The CDR3 is made up of 15 amino acids. Germline V gene lookup returns CDR1 DFQATT and CDR2 SNEGSKA (reference sequence). CDR3 in amino acids: CSADRGAGGFETQYF. CDR3 bases: TGCAGTGCCGACCGAGGGGCAGGGGGCTTCGAGACCCAGTACTTC.

By its share, this clonotype is medium-sized. The chain carries TRBV10-3 and TRBJ2-1; D unresolved. The CDR3 length is 15 residues. Germline V CDR1 and CDR2: ENHRY, SYGVKD. V lost 6 bases, J lost 0 bases, and 12 bases lay in between. Here the CDR3 reads CAISSSISSYNEQFF. The CDR3 coding sequence is TGTGCCATCAGCTCTTCGATAAGCTCCTACAATGAGCAGTTCTTC.